The 10 T cell receptor beta chains in this list originate from one sample, sequenced in a study of T cells in Graves' hyperthyroidism and ophthalmopathy. Amplification targeted TCR beta CDR3 regions from RNA transcripts. HTBI primers were the set used in a first-round RT-PCR of the TCR CDR3. TCRdb analysed the multiplex PCR reads with MiXCR anew, one entry per CDR3 protein. The data show about 400,000 distinct CDR3 sequences, more than 14% seen once. The specimen sequenced was blood. The receptors stem from a woman aged 25 to 39 with Graves' ophthalmopathy.

Points on this clonotype: This could be a read error, since a much larger clone is one nucleotide away. The rearrangement links TRBV5-1 to TRBJ1-1; D is unclear. This CDR3 region has 15 residues. V shed 4 bases and J shed 4 bases, with 17 bases lying between them. CDR1 and CDR2 (germline): SGHRS, YFSETQ. CDR3 loop: CASSPSEGWGTEAFF. The CDR3 DNA sequence: TGCGCCAGCAGCCCTTCAGAGGGTTGGGGCACTGAAGCTTTCTTT.

The V call is TRBV20-1, the J call TRBJ1-2; D is unclear. Trimming left V 4 bases short and J 5 bases short, with 14 bases between. CDR3 size: 13 residues. Germline lookup yields CDR1 DFQATT and CDR2 SNEGSKA (reference sequence). CDR3 DNA: TGCAGTGCTAATACGGCAACAGCATATGGCTACACCTTC. Encoded protein: CSANTATAYGYTF.

This clonotype was observed many times. The rearrangement uses TRBV28 and TRBJ1-6; D perhaps matches TRBD1 (5 bases). The ends were cut back, 7 bases at V and 7 bases at J, with 14 bases in the middle. This CDR3 is 14 amino acids long. Germline CDR1 MDHEN, CDR2 SYDVKM. CDR3 sequence (DNA): TGTGCCAGCAACAACGGGGCAGTAAATTCACCCCTCCACTTT. Translated: CASNNGAVNSPLHF. The complete variable domain, with remaining parts taken from reference TRBV28 and TRBJ1-6, reads DVKVTQSSRYLVKRTGEKVFLECVQDMDHENMFWYRQDPGLGLRLIYFSYDVKMKEKGDIPEGYSVSREKKERFSLILESASTNQTSMYLCASNNGAVNSPLHFGNGTRLTVT.

The table lists this clonotype with a few counts. This sequence joins TRBV30 and TRBJ2-7, with TRBD1 matching over 8 bases. CDR1 and CDR2 (germline): GTSNPN, SVGIG (reference sequence). The CDR3 is 14 residues long. The ends lost 3 bases at V and 2 bases at J; junction bases unmatched: 6. The DNA for the CDR3 is TGTGCCTGGAGGATACCGACAGGGGCCTACGAGCAGTACTTC. Translation gives CAWRIPTGAYEQYF. The full variable domain, in which reference TRBV30 and TRBJ2-7 provide the parts outside the CDR3, is SQTIHQWPATLVQPVGSPLSLECTVEGTSNPNLYWYRQAAGRGLQLLFYSVGIGQISSEVPQNLSASRPQDRQFILSSKKLLLSDSGFYLCAWRIPTGAYEQYFGPGTRLTVT.

There are a few counts of this clonotype. V gene TRBV7-9 combines with J gene TRBJ1-2, with D possibly being TRBD1 (5 bases). The CDR3 covers 14 residues. Trimming removed 1 base from V and 8 bases from J, with 14 bases in between. The germline V gene has CDR1 SEHNR and CDR2 FQNEAQ (reference sequence). In DNA, the CDR3 is TGTGCCAGCAGCTTAGTTCAAGGGGCATGGGGCTACACCTTC. This encodes CASSLVQGAWGYTF.

This clonotype showed up many times. V usage is TRBV29-1 and J usage is TRBJ2-3; TRBD1 might be the D (6 bases). Germline V gene lookup returns CDR1 SQVTM and CDR2 ANQGSEA. V lost 4 bases and J 3 bases, leaving 8 bases between the germline ends. The CDR3 runs 12 residues. The CDR3 spells CSVAQGTDTQYF. The CDR3 DNA reads TGCAGCGTTGCGCAGGGGACAGATACGCAGTATTTT.

This clonotype was observed at least ten times. The chain couples TRBV12-3 or TRBV12-4 to TRBJ2-7; 7 bases align to TRBD1. This CDR3 spans 12 amino acids. Trimming removed 5 bases from V and 3 bases from J; junction bases left unmatched: 1. The CDR3 loop reads CASSRDSYEQYF. For the CDR3, the DNA is TGTGCCAGCAGTCGGGACAGCTACGAGCAGTACTTC.

Many counts were recorded for this clonotype. The chain uses TRBV20-1 and TRBJ2-1; maybe TRBD2 (7 bases). The length of the CDR3 is 12 residues. Germline V gives CDR1 DFQATT, CDR2 SNEGSKA (reference sequence). V lost 3 bases to trimming and J lost 7 bases, with 10 bases between them. The CDR3 sequence is CSASGGRNEQFF. The CDR3 region has the DNA TGCAGTGCTAGCGGGGGGCGGAATGAGCAGTTCTTC.

On this clonotype itself: This may be a read error, as it is one base from a much larger clone. The chain recombines TRBV11-2 with TRBJ2-1, with 8 positions matching TRBD1. The end of the DNA is better explained by TRBJ2-7, so the J call may be wrong. The germline gives CDR1 SGHAT, CDR2 FQNNGV. The CDR3 totals 16 residues. For the CDR3, the DNA is TGTGCCAGCAGCTTTGTGGACAGGGCTTTCTACAATGAGCAGTACTTC. It specifies CASSFVDRAFYNEQYF.

This clonotype was seen more than once but under ten times. The CDR3 region is CASSERGGVQEPQHF. The CDR3 region has the DNA TGTGCCAGCAGCGAGAGGGGGGGGGTCCAGGAACCCCAGCATTTT. V is TRBV9 and J is TRBJ1-5; a weak D match, TRBD1 (6 bases). The germline gives CDR1 SGDLS, CDR2 YYNGEE. The CDR3 extends over 15 amino acids. Trimming removed 3 bases at V and 10 bases at J, with 20 bases between.